This is a list of T cell receptor beta chains from one sample in a study of OX40 agonist ivuxolimab in advanced cancers. The table came from immunoSEQ multiplex PCR; TCRdb's copy has only in-frame clones and leaves some out. The sample holds roughly 100,000 clones, approximately 90% seen once. Sequencing was performed on CD4+ or CD8+ T cells sorted from blood, taken in a trial of the OX40 agonist ivuxolimab. The receptors come from an adult with an advanced solid tumor such as melanoma, head and neck, liver or kidney cancer. Both conserved end residues are part of each CDR3. Fields, in order: clone size, J gene, D gene, V gene, CDR3 protein, CDR3 DNA. A D gene is named only where the DNA matches it firmly. Not all rows give a size; the values are once, few, many and, for expanded clones, a class.

>-|TRBJ2-2|-|TRBV6-5
CASSLTRADTGELFF
TGTGCCAGCAGCCTTACCCGGGCCGACACCGGGGAGCTGTTTTTT
>-|TRBJ1-4|TRBD1|TRBV4-3
CASSQGQGAGEKLFF
TGCGCCAGCAGCCAGGGACAGGGGGCGGGTGAAAAACTGTTTTTT
>-|TRBJ2-2|-|TRBV5-1
CASSLAGPGTGELFF
TGCGCCAGCAGCTTGGCGGGACCGGGCACCGGGGAGCTGTTTTTT
>-|TRBJ1-5|-|TRBV5-4
CASSRGQNGNQPQHF
TGTGCCAGCAGCCGGGGACAAAACGGCAATCAGCCCCAGCATTTT
>-|TRBJ1-6|-|TRBV5-1
CASSDVTRSNSPLHF
TGCGCCAGTTCCGATGTGACACGGAGTAATTCACCCCTCCACTTT
>once|TRBJ2-5|TRBD1|TRBV4-2
CASSQRRDRETQYF
TGTGCCAGCAGCCAACGTAGGGACAGGGAGACCCAGTACTTC
>once|TRBJ1-1|TRBD1|TRBV28
CASQISGTGATEAFF
TGTGCCAGCCAAATATCCGGGACAGGGGCGACTGAAGCTTTCTTT
>-|TRBJ2-5|-|TRBV7-9
CASSRGASETQYF
TGTGCCAGCAGCCGGGGGGCCAGCGAGACCCAGTACTTC
>-|TRBJ2-3|-|TRBV5-1
CASTQGGGPGDTQYF
TGCGCCAGCACCCAAGGGGGGGGGCCTGGAGATACGCAGTATTTT
>-|TRBJ2-5|TRBD2|TRBV28
CASTGARAGAQETQYF
TGTGCCAGCACTGGGGCTCGAGCGGGGGCACAAGAGACCCAGTACTTC
>-|TRBJ1-4|-|TRBV19
CASSIFGEKLFF
TGTGCCAGTAGTATATTTGGGGAAAAACTGTTTTTT
>-|TRBJ1-2|-|TRBV5-6
CASRVQGKEGYTF
TGTGCCAGCAGGGTACAGGGCAAGGAGGGCTACACCTTC
>once|TRBJ1-5|-|TRBV6-5
CASSYSIGQPQHF
TGTGCCAGCAGTTACTCGATCGGGCAGCCCCAGCATTTT
>-|TRBJ1-5|-|TRBV6-5
CASTPVAGANQPQHF
TGTGCCAGCACCCCAGTCGCGGGGGCCAATCAGCCCCAGCATTTT
>-|TRBJ2-7|TRBD2|TRBV5-6
CASSPISGGNYEQYF
TGTGCCAGCAGCCCGATAAGCGGGGGTAACTACGAGCAGTACTTC
>-|TRBJ2-7|-|TRBV18
CASSPPGSDEQYF
TGTGCCAGCTCACCACCGGGGTCGGACGAGCAGTACTTC
>-|TRBJ2-5|-|TRBV28
CASSFGALGTQYF
TGTGCCAGCAGTTTCGGCGCATTGGGGACCCAGTACTTC
>few|TRBJ2-3|TRBD2|TRBV29-1
CSVGTSGGGTDTQYF
TGCAGCGTTGGCACTAGCGGGGGGGGCACAGATACGCAGTATTTT
>-|TRBJ1-5|TRBD1|TRBV28
CASSLKGARRNQPQHF
TGTGCCAGCAGTTTGAAGGGGGCGCGCCGCAATCAGCCCCAGCATTTT
>-|TRBJ1-2|TRBD1|TRBV6-1
CASSEMTGYGYTF
TGTGCCAGCAGTGAAATGACAGGGTATGGCTACACCTTC
>-|TRBJ2-3|TRBD1|TRBV2
CASSERGTGRSDTQYF
TGTGCCAGCAGTGAACGTGGGACAGGGAGGTCAGATACGCAGTATTTT
>-|TRBJ1-2|TRBD1|TRBV18
CASSRKTDRGANYGYTF
TGTGCCAGCTCACGTAAAACCGACAGGGGTGCTAACTATGGCTACACCTTC
>-|TRBJ2-3|-|TRBV19
CASSILARADTQYF
TGTGCCAGTAGTATATTGGCCCGGGCAGATACGCAGTATTTT